The source of this TCR beta chain is a study of cytomegalovirus exposure and HLA in healthy donors. Trimming removed 6 bases at V and 10 bases at J, with 18 bases between. CDR3 length: 14 amino acids. Germline values: CDR1 MNHEY, CDR2 SMNVEV (reference sequence). PCR involved 60 Vbeta and 13 Jbeta primers. TCRdb's table, derived via immunoSEQ multiplex PCR, lists solely in-frame clones and lacks some. This table has over 200,000 clones, about 89% appearing once. The TCR was taken from a woman younger than 30 in good health and CMV-seronegative. The chain joins TRBV27 to TRBJ1-4; weak D call: TRBD1 (5 bases). Sequencing used PBMCs. CDR3 residues: CASSGDWEFGKLFF. The CDR3, as DNA: TGTGCCAGCAGCGGGGACTGGGAATTTGGAAAACTGTTTTTT.